This TCR beta chain is drawn from a study of CD8+ T cells in alopecia areata. Study results and limitations: Whereas mice showed it more clearly, TCR sharing across patients was murkier, possibly because of HLA. The study found higher clonality in lesional than normal scalp, especially in alopecia totalis/universalis. Scalp sequencing also captures normal skin's resident alphabeta T cells.

Germline loops: CDR1 PRHDT, CDR2 FYEKMQ (reference sequence). V trimming: 1 base; J trimming: 8 bases; junction bases outside the gene matches: 11. The CDR3 extends over 16 amino acids. Collected material from alopecia areata patients comprised lesional scalp punch biopsies and peripheral blood. cDNA serving as the sequencing template came from extracted, reverse transcribed RNA. The table came from immunoSEQ multiplex PCR; TCRdb's copy has only in-frame clones and leaves some out. The table records fewer than 90,000 clones, roughly half of them present only once. In the case of this clone: Antigen unknown.

The chain carries TRBV13 and TRBJ2-1; 7 positions match TRBD2. Sequencing was performed on NKG2D-high CD8+ T cells sorted from blood. The receptor comes from a human donor with alopecia areata. Here the CDR3 DNA reads TGTGCCAGCAGCTTAGCGGGGGGTTTAGGGGCCCATGAGCAGTTCTTC. Translated: CASSLAGGLGAHEQFF. The entire variable domain, with the rest obtained from reference TRBV13 and TRBJ2-1, is as follows: AAGVIQSPRHLIKEKRETATLKCYPIPRHDTVYWYQQGPGQDPQFLISFYEKMQSDKGSIPDRFSAQQFSDYHSELNMSSLELGDSALYFCASSLAGGLGAHEQFFGPGTRLTVL.